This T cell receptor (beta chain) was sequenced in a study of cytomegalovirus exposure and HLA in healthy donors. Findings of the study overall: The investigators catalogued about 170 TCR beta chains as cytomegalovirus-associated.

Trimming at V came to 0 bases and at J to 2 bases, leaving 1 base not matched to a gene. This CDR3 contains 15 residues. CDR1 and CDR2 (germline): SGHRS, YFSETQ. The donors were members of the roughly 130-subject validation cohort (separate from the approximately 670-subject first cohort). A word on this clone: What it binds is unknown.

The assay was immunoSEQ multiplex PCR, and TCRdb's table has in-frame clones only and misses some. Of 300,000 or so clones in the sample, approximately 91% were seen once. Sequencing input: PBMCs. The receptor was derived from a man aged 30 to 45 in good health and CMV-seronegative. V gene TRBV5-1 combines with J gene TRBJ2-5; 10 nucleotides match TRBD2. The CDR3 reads CASSLVLAGQETQYF. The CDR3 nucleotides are TGCGCCAGCAGCTTGGTACTAGCGGGGCAAGAGACCCAGTACTTC.